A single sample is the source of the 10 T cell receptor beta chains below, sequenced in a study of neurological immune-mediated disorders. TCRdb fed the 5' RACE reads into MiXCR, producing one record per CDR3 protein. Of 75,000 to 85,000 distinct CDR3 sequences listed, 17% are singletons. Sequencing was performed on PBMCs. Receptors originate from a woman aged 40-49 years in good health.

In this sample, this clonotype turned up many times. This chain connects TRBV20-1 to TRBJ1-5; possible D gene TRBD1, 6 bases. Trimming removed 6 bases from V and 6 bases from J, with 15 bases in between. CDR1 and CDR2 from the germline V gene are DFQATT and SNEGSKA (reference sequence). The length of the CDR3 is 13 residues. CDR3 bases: TGCAGTGCAGCTACAGGGCAACGTCAGCCCCAGCATTTT. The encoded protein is CSAATGQRQPQHF.

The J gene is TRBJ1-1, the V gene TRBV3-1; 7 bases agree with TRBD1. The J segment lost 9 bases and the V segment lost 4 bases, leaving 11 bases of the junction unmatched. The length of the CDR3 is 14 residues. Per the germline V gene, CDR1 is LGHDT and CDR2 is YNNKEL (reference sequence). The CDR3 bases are TGTGCCAGCAGCCTTCTATCAGGACAGGCCCAAGCTTTCTTT. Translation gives CASSLLSGQAQAFF. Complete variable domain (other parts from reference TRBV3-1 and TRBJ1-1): DTAVSQTPKYLVTQMGNDKSIKCEQNLGHDTMYWYKQDSKKFLKIMFSYNNKELIINETVPNRFSPKSPDKAHLNLHINSLELGDSAVYFCASSLLSGQAQAFFGQGTRLTVV.

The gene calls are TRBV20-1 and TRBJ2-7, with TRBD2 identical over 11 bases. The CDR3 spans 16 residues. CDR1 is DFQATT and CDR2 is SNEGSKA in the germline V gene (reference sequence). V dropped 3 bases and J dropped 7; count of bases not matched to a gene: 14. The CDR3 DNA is TGCAGTGCTAGTGTAGCGGGGGGGAGAGAATACAATGAGCAGTACTTC. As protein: CSASVAGGREYNEQYF.

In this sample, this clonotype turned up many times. CDR3 sequence (DNA): TGCGCCAGCAGCGAAAGGGAGCGGGCCACCTACAATGAGCAGTTCTTC. This sequence encodes CASSERERATYNEQFF. The chain carries TRBV4-1 and TRBJ2-1, with D perhaps matching TRBD2 (6 bases). The germline V and J ends were trimmed by 5 bases and 2 bases, with 16 bases remaining between them. The length of the CDR3 is 16 residues. The germline gives CDR1 MGHRA, CDR2 YSYEKL.

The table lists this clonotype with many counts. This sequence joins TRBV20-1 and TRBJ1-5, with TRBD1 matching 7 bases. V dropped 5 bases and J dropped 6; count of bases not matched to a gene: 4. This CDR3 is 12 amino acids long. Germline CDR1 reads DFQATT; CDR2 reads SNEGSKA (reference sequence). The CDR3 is CSAATGVQPQHF. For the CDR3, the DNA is TGCAGTGCTGCAACAGGGGTTCAGCCCCAGCATTTT.

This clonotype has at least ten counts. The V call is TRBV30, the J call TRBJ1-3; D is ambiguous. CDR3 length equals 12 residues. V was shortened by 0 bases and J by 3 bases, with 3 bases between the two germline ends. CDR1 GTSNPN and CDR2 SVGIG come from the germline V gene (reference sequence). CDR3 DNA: TGTGCCTGGAGTGTATTTGGAAACACCATATATTTT. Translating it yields CAWSVFGNTIYF.

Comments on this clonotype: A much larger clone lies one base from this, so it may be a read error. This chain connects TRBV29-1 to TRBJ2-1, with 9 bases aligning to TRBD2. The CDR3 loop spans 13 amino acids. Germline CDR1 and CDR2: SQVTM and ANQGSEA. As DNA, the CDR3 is TGCAGCGTTGAGCGGGGGGGCTACAATGACCAGTTCTTC. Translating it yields CSVERGGYNDQFF.

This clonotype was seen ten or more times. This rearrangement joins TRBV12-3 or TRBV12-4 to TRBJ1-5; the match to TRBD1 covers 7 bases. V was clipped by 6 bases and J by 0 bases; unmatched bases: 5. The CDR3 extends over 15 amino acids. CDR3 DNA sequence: TGTGCCAGCAGCCGGGACAGCTATAGCAATCAGCCCCAGCATTTT. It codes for CASSRDSYSNQPQHF.

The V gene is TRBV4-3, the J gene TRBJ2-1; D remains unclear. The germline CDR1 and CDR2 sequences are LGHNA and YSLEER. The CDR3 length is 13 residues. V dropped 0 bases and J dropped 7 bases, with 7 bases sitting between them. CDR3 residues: CASSQDRLNEQFF. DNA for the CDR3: TGCGCCAGCAGCCAAGACCGGCTTAATGAGCAGTTCTTC.

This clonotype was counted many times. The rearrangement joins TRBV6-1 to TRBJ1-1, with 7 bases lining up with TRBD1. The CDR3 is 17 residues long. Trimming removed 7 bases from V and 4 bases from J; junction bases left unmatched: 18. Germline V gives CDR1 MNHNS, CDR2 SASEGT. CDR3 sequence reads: CASTPQGGRGRGTEAFF. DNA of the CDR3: TGTGCCAGCACTCCACAAGGGGGGAGGGGGCGAGGCACTGAAGCTTTCTTT.